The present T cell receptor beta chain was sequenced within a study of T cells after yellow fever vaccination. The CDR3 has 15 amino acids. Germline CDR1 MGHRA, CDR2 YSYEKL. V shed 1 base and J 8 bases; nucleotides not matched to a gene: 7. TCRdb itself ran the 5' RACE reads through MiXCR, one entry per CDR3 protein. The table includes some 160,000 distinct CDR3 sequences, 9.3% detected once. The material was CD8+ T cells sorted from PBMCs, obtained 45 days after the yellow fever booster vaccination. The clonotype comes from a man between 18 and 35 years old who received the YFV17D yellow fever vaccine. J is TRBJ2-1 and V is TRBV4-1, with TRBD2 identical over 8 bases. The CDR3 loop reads CASSQGRGAGDEQFF. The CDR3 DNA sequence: TGCGCCAGCAGCCAAGGGCGGGGGGCAGGAGATGAGCAGTTCTTC.